This TCR beta chain was sequenced in a study of cytomegalovirus exposure and HLA in healthy donors. PCR primers comprised 60 Vbeta and 13 Jbeta primers. Repertoires were generated with immunoSEQ multiplex PCR, while TCRdb's copy carries only in-frame clones and drops some. Found here are more than 110,000 clones, around 78% of them singletons; the top ten hold approximately 2.8%. Findings and caveats of the study: A later analysis found most CMV-associated TCR beta chains apparently HLA-restricted. An analysis was carried out later, and it reportedly showed fewer N-insertions in an Asian-associated ancestry cluster than the approximately 710-donor mean. Presence/absence comparisons presumed near-even sequencing depth among donors. The authors later linked a missense DCLRE1C variant to TCR beta V- and J-gene trimming.

Worth noting for this clone: The target antigen is unknown.

This CDR3 comprises 13 residues. Germline V gives CDR1 SEHNR, CDR2 FQNEAQ (reference sequence). V dropped 7 bases and J dropped 3 bases, with 12 bases sitting between them. The specimen was PBMCs. The origin of this receptor is a male donor in good health and CMV-seronegative. The V gene is TRBV7-9, the J gene TRBJ1-2; a possible D gene is TRBD1 (6 bases). CDR3 region: CASTLQGYYGYTF. CDR3 coding DNA: TGTGCCAGCACCCTACAGGGTTACTATGGCTACACCTTC.